One and the same sample provided the 7 T cell receptor beta chains below, sequenced in a study of T cells in Graves' hyperthyroidism and ophthalmopathy. RNA transcripts provided the source from which TCR beta CDR3 regions were amplified. A first-round RT-PCR of the TCR CDR3 used the HTBI primer set. MiXCR, applied by TCRdb to the multiplex PCR reads, yields one record per CDR3 protein. The table lists 300,000 to 400,000 distinct CDR3 sequences, approximately 18% of them singletons. What was sequenced was blood. These receptors all stem from a man between 18 and 35 years old with Graves' ophthalmopathy.

This chain connects TRBV7-2 to TRBJ2-3; D unresolved. There are 13 residues in the CDR3. Deletions cut 2 bases from V and 5 bases from J, with 8 bases between. Germline lookup yields CDR1 SGHTA and CDR2 FQGNSA. As DNA, the CDR3 is TGTGCCAGCAGCTTAAGCTACCTAGATACGCAGTATTTT. This sequence encodes CASSLSYLDTQYF.

This clonotype was found many times. V and J are TRBV9 and TRBJ2-7, with TRBD2 matching over 11 bases. The germline V gene encodes CDR1 SGDLS and CDR2 YYNGEE. The CDR3 extends over 16 amino acids. V trimming: 3 bases; J trimming: 2 bases; junction bases outside the gene matches: 7. DNA of the CDR3: TGTGCCAGCAGCGCCCAGCTAGCGGGGGGTACCTACGAGCAGTACTTC. Translated, it gives CASSAQLAGGTYEQYF.

CDR3 DNA: TGTGCCAGCAGGGCCTCGGGGGTAGCTTATAACTATGGCTACACCTTC. Translating it yields CASRASGVAYNYGYTF. This chain links TRBV5-5 with TRBJ1-2, with a possible D match to TRBD1 (5 bases). Germline CDR1 and CDR2: SGHKS and YYEKEE (reference sequence). Trimming removed 5 bases from V and 1 base from J, with 18 bases in between. This CDR3 has 16 amino acids.

This clonotype was observed many times. This chain links TRBV20-1 with TRBJ2-3; D unclear. The CDR3 covers 10 residues. Germline V gene data show CDR1 as DFQATT and CDR2 as SNEGSKA (reference sequence). Trimming took off 3 bases at V and 5 bases at J, with 3 bases between the two ends. The CDR3 here is CSARRDTQYF. In nucleotides, the CDR3 is TGCAGTGCTAGGAGAGATACGCAGTATTTT.

The chain recombines TRBV19 with TRBJ2-7, with TRBD1 as a possible D gene (6 bases). There are 13 residues in the CDR3. Trimming shortened V by 3 bases and J by 3 bases, and 9 bases separated the two germline ends. CDR1 and CDR2 from the germline V gene are LNHDA and SQIVND (reference sequence). The CDR3 loop is CASSIRTDYEQYF. CDR3 DNA sequence: TGTGCCAGTAGTATTCGGACAGACTACGAGCAGTACTTC. Full variable domain (outside the CDR3, taken from reference TRBV19 and TRBJ2-7): DGGITQSPKYLFRKEGQNVTLSCEQNLNHDAMYWYRQDPGQGLRLIYYSQIVNDFQKGDIAEGYSVSREKKESFPLTVTSAQKNPTAFYLCASSIRTDYEQYFGPGTRLTVT.

With regard to this clonotype: A much larger clone differs by one base, so this may be a read error. This rearrangement joins TRBV12-3 or TRBV12-4 to TRBJ1-1, with 11 bases identical to TRBD1. This CDR3 is built from 15 residues. Germline trimming cut 5 bases from V and 0 bases from J; bases unmatched to any gene: 2. CDR3 residues: CASSRDRGVNTEAFF. The CDR3 DNA reads as TGTGCCAGCAGTCGGGACAGGGGGGTGAACACTGAAGCTTTCTTT.

Ten or more counts support this clonotype. The rearrangement joins TRBV20-1 to TRBJ2-1, with TRBD2 identical over 8 bases. The CDR3 is 15 amino acids. The V and J ends lost 5 bases and 3 bases, in that order; junction bases with no gene match: 9. The V gene's germline CDR1 is DFQATT and CDR2 SNEGSKA (reference sequence). The CDR3 DNA sequence: TGCAGTGCTCCCATCGGGGGGGCCGACTACAATGAGCAGTTCTTC. Its protein product is CSAPIGGADYNEQFF.